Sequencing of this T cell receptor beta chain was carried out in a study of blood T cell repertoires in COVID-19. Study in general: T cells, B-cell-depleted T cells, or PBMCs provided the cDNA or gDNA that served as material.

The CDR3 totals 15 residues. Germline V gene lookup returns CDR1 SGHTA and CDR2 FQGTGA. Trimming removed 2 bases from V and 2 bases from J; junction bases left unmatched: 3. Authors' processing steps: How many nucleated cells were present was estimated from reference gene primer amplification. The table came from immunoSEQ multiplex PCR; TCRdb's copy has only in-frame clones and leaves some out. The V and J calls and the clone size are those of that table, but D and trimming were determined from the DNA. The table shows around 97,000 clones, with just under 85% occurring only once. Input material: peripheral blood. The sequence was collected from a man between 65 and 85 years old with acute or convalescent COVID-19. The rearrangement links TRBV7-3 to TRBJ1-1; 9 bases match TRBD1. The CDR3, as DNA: TGTGCCAGCAGCTTACCGGGACAGGGTAACACTGAAGCTTTCTTT. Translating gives CASSLPGQGNTEAFF. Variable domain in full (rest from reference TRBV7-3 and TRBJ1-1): GAGVSQTPSNKVTEKGKYVELRCDPISGHTALYWYRQSLGQGPEFLIYFQGTGAADDSGLPNDRFFAVRPEGSVSTLKIQRTERGDSAVYLCASSLPGQGNTEAFFGQGTRLTVV.